Each of the 28 T cell receptor beta chains below was sequenced from the same sample in a study of early T cells in non-severe SARS-CoV-2 infection. TCRdb analysed the 5' RACE reads with MiXCR anew, one entry per CDR3 protein. The sample carries some 66,000 distinct CDR3 sequences, 9.1% recorded once. Specimen: whole blood. These receptor sequences come from an adult who was a healthcare worker with PCR-confirmed SARS-CoV-2 infection or an uninfected control (not recorded which).

This chain uses TRBV29-1 with TRBJ2-1; 9 bases are a match to TRBD2. After removal of 4 bases from V and 2 bases from J, the junction contained 9 bases not matched to a gene. Germline V gene data show CDR1 as SQVTM and CDR2 as ANQGSEA. This CDR3 region has 16 residues. CDR3 sequence (DNA): TGCAGCGTTGTCCTCGTAGCGGGAGCCCCCTACAATGAGCAGTTCTTC. Encoded protein: CSVVLVAGAPYNEQFF.

This clonotype has just a few counts. The genes are TRBV6-5 and TRBJ1-5; tentatively, D is TRBD1 (5 bases). V dropped 3 bases and J dropped 4 bases, with 10 bases sitting between them. CDR3 length: 14 amino acids. Germline V CDR1 and CDR2: MNHEY, SVGAGI. The CDR3 DNA reads as TGTGCCAGCAGTTATGTCCAGGGAAATCAGCCCCAGCATTTT. This translates into CASSYVQGNQPQHF.

The chain links TRBV10-3 to TRBJ2-7; 7 bases fit TRBD2. After removal of 10 bases from V and 5 bases from J, the junction contained 11 bases not matched to a gene. Looked up from germline, CDR1 is ENHRY and CDR2 is SYGVKD. The length of the CDR3 is 13 residues. CDR3 sequence reads: CATSSAGRDEQYF. The CDR3 region has the DNA TGTGCCACCAGCTCAGCGGGAAGAGACGAGCAGTACTTC.

This clonotype was seen repeatedly, ten times or more. The CDR3 spells CASSPKGNRFSSYNEQFF. The CDR3 nucleotides are TGTGCCAGCAGCCCAAAAGGGAACAGGTTTAGCTCCTACAATGAGCAGTTCTTC. The J gene is TRBJ2-1, the V gene TRBV28, with D perhaps matching TRBD1 (5 bases). V shed 6 bases and J shed 0 bases, with 21 bases lying between them. The CDR3 length is 18 residues. Germline V gene sequence: CDR1 MDHEN, CDR2 SYDVKM.

The rearrangement uses TRBV10-3 and TRBJ1-2, with D hard to call. From germline, CDR1 is ENHRY and CDR2 SYGVKD. The CDR3 spans 13 residues. Between the trimmed V and J ends, which lost 5 bases and 6 bases, there was a span of 13 bases. CDR3 in DNA: TGTGCCATCAGTACCGGAGAGGAGGATGGCTACACCTTC. Translating gives CAISTGEEDGYTF.

This clonotype was seen repeatedly, ten times or more. The rearrangement uses TRBV9 and TRBJ2-1; no clear D gene. The CDR3 has 14 residues. V lost 0 bases to trimming and J lost 9 bases, with 13 bases between them. CDR1 and CDR2 from the germline V gene are SGDLS and YYNGEE. The CDR3 DNA reads TGTGCCAGCAGCGTAGATCCAGTAGTGGGTGAGCAGTTCTTC. This translates into CASSVDPVVGEQFF.

In its sample, this clonotype was seen a few times. The gene calls are TRBV18 and TRBJ2-2; D gene uncertain. V shed 0 bases and J shed 1 base, with 12 bases lying between them. This CDR3 contains 17 residues. Germline V gene data show CDR1 as KGHSH and CDR2 as LQKENI. The CDR3 region has the DNA TGTGCCAGCTCACCACCGATCAGGAGCTTGAACACCGGGGAGCTGTTTTTT. Protein: CASSPPIRSLNTGELFF.

This clonotype was detected many times. The V call is TRBV12-3 or TRBV12-4, the J call TRBJ2-1; D call uncertain. V gave up 6 bases and J gave up 0 bases, with 12 bases separating them. This CDR3 has 15 amino acids. The chain's CDR3 is CASRLRAASYNEQFF. The CDR3 DNA sequence: TGTGCCAGCAGACTAAGGGCGGCCTCCTACAATGAGCAGTTCTTC.

This clonotype has only a few counts. The rearrangement links TRBV20-1 to TRBJ1-4; TRBD1 aligns across 7 bases. Germline CDR1 is DFQATT and CDR2 is SNEGSKA (reference sequence). The CDR3 extends over 15 amino acids. J gave up 5 bases and V 0 bases, and 6 bases lay outside the gene matches. The CDR3 is CSARDRTGENEKLFF. CDR3 nucleotides: TGCAGTGCTAGAGATAGAACAGGGGAGAATGAAAAACTGTTTTTT.

This clonotype was counted only a few times. The chain uses TRBV6-2 or TRBV6-3 and TRBJ2-1, with 8 nucleotides matching TRBD2. Trimming at V came to 2 bases and at J to 2 bases, leaving 5 bases not matched to a gene. The CDR3 is 16 amino acids. Germline V CDR1 and CDR2: MNHEY, SVGEGT. CDR3 nucleotides: TGTGCCAGCAGTTACACACTAGCGGCTACCTACAATGAGCAGTTCTTC. Translated, it gives CASSYTLAATYNEQFF.

This chain joins TRBV12-3 or TRBV12-4 and TRBJ2-7, with 11 nucleotides matching TRBD2. The CDR3 loop spans 14 amino acids. J gave up 4 bases and V 5 bases, and 4 bases lay outside the gene matches. The CDR3 loop is CASSTTSGTYEQYF. As DNA, the CDR3 is TGTGCCAGCAGTACGACTAGCGGGACGTACGAGCAGTACTTC.

The sample holds many counts of this clonotype. This chain links TRBV3-1 with TRBJ2-2; 12 bases match TRBD2. The CDR3 sequence is 17 residues long. Per germline, CDR1 LGHDT and CDR2 YNNKEL (reference sequence). J gave up 7 bases and V 0 bases, and 6 bases lay outside the gene matches. The CDR3, as DNA: TGTGCCAGCAGCCAAGAAACTAGCGGGAGGCCGGGCGGGGAGCTGTTTTTT. It specifies CASSQETSGRPGGELFF.

The chain is built from TRBV27 and TRBJ2-2; D not certain. Germline V gene sequence: CDR1 MNHEY, CDR2 SMNVEV (reference sequence). The CDR3 loop spans 14 amino acids. The germline V and J ends were trimmed by 5 bases and 3 bases, with 10 bases remaining between them. Written as DNA, the CDR3 is TGTGCCAGCAGTCTGTACCGGGACACCGGGGAGCTGTTTTTT. Its protein product is CASSLYRDTGELFF.

This clonotype was recorded many times. The chain has TRBV5-1 and TRBJ2-1, with 7 bases fitting TRBD1. V lost 0 bases and J lost 3; bases outside the gene matches: 6. Germline CDR1 SGHRS, CDR2 YFSETQ. The CDR3 length is 16 residues. The chain's CDR3 is CASSLGGGTDYNEQFF. The CDR3 bases are TGCGCCAGCAGCTTGGGAGGGGGCACGGACTACAATGAGCAGTTCTTC.

This clonotype was counted a few times. J is TRBJ2-3 and V is TRBV5-4; no reliable D call. Germline loops: CDR1 SGHNT, CDR2 YYREEE (reference sequence). Trimming removed 2 bases from V and 4 bases from J, with 8 bases in between. The CDR3 extends over 13 amino acids. The CDR3 here is CASSFFGADTQYF. The CDR3 DNA reads TGTGCCAGCAGCTTTTTTGGGGCAGATACGCAGTATTTT.

This chain links TRBV18 with TRBJ1-1; possibly TRBD1 for D (5 bases). V dropped 4 bases and J dropped 1 base, with 10 bases sitting between them. This CDR3 is 14 amino acids long. Germline CDR1 and CDR2: KGHSH and LQKENI. The CDR3, as DNA: TGTGCCAGCTCACAGGACACACAGAACACTGAAGCTTTCTTT. It translates to CASSQDTQNTEAFF.

This clonotype was seen many times. This sequence joins TRBV20-1 and TRBJ2-5; the D is unclear. The CDR3 consists of 14 residues. Trimming shortened V by 6 bases and J by 1 base, and 15 bases separated the two germline ends. CDR1 and CDR2 from the germline V gene are DFQATT and SNEGSKA (reference sequence). The CDR3 region is CSAGDAVFQETQYF. The CDR3 nucleotides are TGCAGTGCGGGCGATGCGGTTTTCCAAGAGACCCAGTACTTC.

This clonotype was seen repeatedly, ten times or more. The CDR3 region is CASSYSPVAGGLYNEQFF. The CDR3 nucleotides read TGTGCCAGCAGTTACTCCCCCGTTGCGGGAGGGCTCTACAATGAGCAGTTCTTC. The chain recombines TRBV6-6 with TRBJ2-1; 9 nucleotides agree with TRBD2. CDR3 size: 18 residues. The germline V gene has CDR1 MNHNY and CDR2 SVGAGI (reference sequence). V was pared by 0 bases and J by 3 bases, with 9 bases of the junction left unmatched.

The chain links TRBV6-5 to TRBJ2-2, with D perhaps matching TRBD1 (6 bases). This CDR3 is built from 16 residues. The V gene's germline CDR1 is MNHEY and CDR2 SVGAGI. The V end was cut by 1 base, the J end by 3 bases, with 12 bases between. CDR3 protein: CASSYLGQLDTGELFF. Here the CDR3 DNA reads TGTGCCAGCAGTTACTTAGGACAGCTCGACACCGGGGAGCTGTTTTTT.

This clonotype was seen ten or more times. The J gene is TRBJ2-3, the V gene TRBV29-1, with a possible D match to TRBD1 (5 bases). Looked up from germline, CDR1 is SQVTM and CDR2 is ANQGSEA. Deletions cut 7 bases from V and 6 bases from J, with 14 bases between. CDR3 length: 12 amino acids. Here the CDR3 reads CSGQGMRDTQYF. For the CDR3, the DNA is TGCAGCGGTCAGGGAATGAGGGATACGCAGTATTTT.

This clonotype was observed a few times. This sequence joins TRBV29-1 and TRBJ1-3; perhaps TRBD1 as D (5 bases). CDR3 size: 12 residues. The germline V and J ends were trimmed by 7 bases and 5 bases, with 12 bases remaining between them. Germline assignment: CDR1 SQVTM and CDR2 ANQGSEA. CDR3 coding DNA: TGCAGCGCCACCAGGGATAGAAACACCATATATTTT. Its translation is CSATRDRNTIYF.

This clonotype turned up a few times. The V gene is TRBV2, the J gene TRBJ2-3; D gene uncertain. There are 13 residues in the CDR3. CDR1 SNHLY and CDR2 FYNNEI come from the germline V gene. Trimming stripped 8 bases from V and 5 bases from J, with 14 bases between. The CDR3 region is CASFQSPGDTQYF. The CDR3, as DNA: TGTGCCAGCTTCCAAAGCCCGGGAGATACGCAGTATTTT.

This clonotype was recorded at least ten times. The rearrangement joins TRBV24-1 to TRBJ2-1; D may be TRBD2 (6 bases). V was shortened by 0 bases and J by 8 bases, with 19 bases between the two germline ends. The CDR3 is 17 amino acids. Germline lookup yields CDR1 KGHDR and CDR2 SFDVKD. The CDR3 DNA follows: TGTGCCACCAGTGATTTGCCGCGGGGAGCCCCACCCGATGAGCAGTTCTTC. This gives the protein CATSDLPRGAPPDEQFF.

The V and J genes are TRBV7-2 and TRBJ1-5, with D uncertain. Trimming cost V 5 bases and J 7 bases, with 12 bases left between them. The CDR3 length is 13 residues. Germline CDR1 is SGHTA and CDR2 is FQGNSA. The CDR3 nucleotides are TGTGCCAGCAGCACCATCGAAAGACAGCCCCAGCATTTT. This gives the protein CASSTIERQPQHF.

V usage is TRBV7-9 and J usage is TRBJ1-4; 7 bases map to TRBD1. Germline CDR1 and CDR2: SEHNR and FQNEAQ (reference sequence). Unmatched junction bases numbered 11, after V lost 5 bases and J lost 8 bases. This CDR3 has 15 residues. The CDR3 DNA reads TGTGCCAGCAGCATTGGGACAGTCCGGCACGAAAAACTGTTTTTT. This gives the protein CASSIGTVRHEKLFF.

V and J are TRBV3-1 and TRBJ2-7, with D possibly called TRBD1 or TRBD2 (5 bases each). The CDR3 extends over 16 amino acids. Between the trimmed V and J ends, which lost 4 bases and 5 bases, there was a span of 21 bases. Germline CDR1 reads LGHDT; CDR2 reads YNNKEL (reference sequence). CDR3 nucleotide sequence: TGTGCCAGCAGCCCCGATTTGGGGGTCCGAGGTGACGAGCAGTACTTC. This sequence encodes CASSPDLGVRGDEQYF.

There are a few counts of this clonotype. The chain is built from TRBV9 and TRBJ1-4; a weak D match, TRBD1 (6 bases). There are 15 residues in the CDR3. From germline, CDR1 is SGDLS and CDR2 YYNGEE. V gave up 5 bases and J gave up 8 bases, with 19 bases separating them. CDR3 DNA: TGTGCCAGCAGTCCACGGGGGGCTCTTTGGGAAAAACTGTTTTTT. Translation gives CASSPRGALWEKLFF.

The chain couples TRBV12-3 or TRBV12-4 to TRBJ2-7; 7 bases are shared with TRBD2. This CDR3 spans 14 amino acids. V shed 6 bases and J 7 bases; nucleotides not matched to a gene: 12. CDR3: CASRVGWGLREQYF. Here the CDR3 DNA reads TGTGCCAGCAGAGTTGGCTGGGGACTACGGGAGCAGTACTTC.